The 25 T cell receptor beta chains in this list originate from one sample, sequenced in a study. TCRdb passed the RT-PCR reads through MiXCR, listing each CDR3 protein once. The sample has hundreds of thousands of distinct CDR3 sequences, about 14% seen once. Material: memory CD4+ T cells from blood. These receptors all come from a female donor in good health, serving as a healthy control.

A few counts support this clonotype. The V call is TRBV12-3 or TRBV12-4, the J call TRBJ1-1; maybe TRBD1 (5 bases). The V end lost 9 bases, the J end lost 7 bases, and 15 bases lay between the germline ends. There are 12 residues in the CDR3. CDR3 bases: TGTGCCAGTCCCCGGGGGGGGAGTGAAGCTTTCTTT. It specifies CASPRGGSEAFF.

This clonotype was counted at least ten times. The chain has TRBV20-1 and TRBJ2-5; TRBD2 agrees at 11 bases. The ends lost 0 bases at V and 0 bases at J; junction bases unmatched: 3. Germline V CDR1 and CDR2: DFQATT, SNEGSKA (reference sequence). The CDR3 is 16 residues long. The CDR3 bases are TGCAGTGCTAGAGATCAGACTAGCGGGAACCAAGAGACCCAGTACTTC. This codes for CSARDQTSGNQETQYF.

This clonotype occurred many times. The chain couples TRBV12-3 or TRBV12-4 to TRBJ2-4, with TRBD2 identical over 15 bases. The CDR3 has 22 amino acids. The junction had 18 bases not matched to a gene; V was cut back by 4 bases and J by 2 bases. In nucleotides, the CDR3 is TGTGCCAGCAGTTCACGCGACTTGGGACTAGCGGGAGGAGTACGGACCAAAAACATTCAGTACTTC. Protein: CASSSRDLGLAGGVRTKNIQYF.

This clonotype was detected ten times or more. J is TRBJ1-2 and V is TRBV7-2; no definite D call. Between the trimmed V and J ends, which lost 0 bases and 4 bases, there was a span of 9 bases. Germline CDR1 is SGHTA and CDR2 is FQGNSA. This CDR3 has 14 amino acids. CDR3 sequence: CASSLASGSYGYTF. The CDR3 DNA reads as TGTGCCAGCAGCTTAGCGTCGGGGAGCTATGGCTACACCTTC. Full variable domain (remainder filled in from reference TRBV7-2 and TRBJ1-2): GAGVSQSPSNKVTEKGKDVELRCDPISGHTALYWYRQSLGQGLEFLIYFQGNSAPDKSGLPSDRFSAERTGGSVSTLTIQRTQQEDSAVYLCASSLASGSYGYTFGSGTRLTVV.

CDR3 nucleotides: TGTGCCAGCAGTGAAGAAAGGTGGAATCAGCCCCAGCATTTT. Translated: CASSEERWNQPQHF. The chain is built from TRBV2 and TRBJ1-5; D remains ambiguous. This CDR3 is built from 14 residues. Germline V lookup: CDR1 SNHLY, CDR2 FYNNEI. V gave up 1 base and J gave up 4 bases, with 8 bases separating them.

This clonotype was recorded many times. CDR3: CASSDSRGYNEQFF. CDR3 sequence (DNA): TGTGCCAGCAGTGACTCGCGGGGTTACAATGAGCAGTTCTTC. The chain links TRBV6-4 to TRBJ2-1, with D tentatively TRBD2 (6 bases). The V and J ends lost 0 bases and 4 bases respectively, with 7 bases between them. CDR1 is MRHNA and CDR2 is SNTAGT in the germline V gene. This CDR3 spans 14 amino acids.

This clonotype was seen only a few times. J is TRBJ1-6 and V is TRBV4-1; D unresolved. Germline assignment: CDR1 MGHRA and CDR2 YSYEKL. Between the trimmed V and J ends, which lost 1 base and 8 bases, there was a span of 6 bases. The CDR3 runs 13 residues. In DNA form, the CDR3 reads TGCGCCAGCAGCCAAGTAGTGGATTCACCCCTCCACTTT. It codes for CASSQVVDSPLHF.

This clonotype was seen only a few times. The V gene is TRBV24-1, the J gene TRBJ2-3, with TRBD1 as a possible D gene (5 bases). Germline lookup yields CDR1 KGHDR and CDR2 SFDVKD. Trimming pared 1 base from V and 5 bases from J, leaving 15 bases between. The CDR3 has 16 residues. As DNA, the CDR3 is TGTGCCACCAGTGATTTAAAAGGGGCGCAGGGAGATACGCAGTATTTT. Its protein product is CATSDLKGAQGDTQYF.

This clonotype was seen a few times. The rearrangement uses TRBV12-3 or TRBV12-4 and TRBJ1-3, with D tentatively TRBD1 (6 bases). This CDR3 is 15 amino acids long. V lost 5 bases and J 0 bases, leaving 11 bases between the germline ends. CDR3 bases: TGTGCCAGCAGTGGAACAGGGAGCTCTGGAAACACCATATATTTT. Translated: CASSGTGSSGNTIYF.

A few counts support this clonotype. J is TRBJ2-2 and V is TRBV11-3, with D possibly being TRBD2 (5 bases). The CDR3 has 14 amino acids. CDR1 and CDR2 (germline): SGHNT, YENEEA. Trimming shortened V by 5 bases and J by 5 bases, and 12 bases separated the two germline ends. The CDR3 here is CASSPRGLTGELFF. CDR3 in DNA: TGTGCCAGCAGCCCCCGGGGATTGACCGGGGAGCTGTTTTTT.

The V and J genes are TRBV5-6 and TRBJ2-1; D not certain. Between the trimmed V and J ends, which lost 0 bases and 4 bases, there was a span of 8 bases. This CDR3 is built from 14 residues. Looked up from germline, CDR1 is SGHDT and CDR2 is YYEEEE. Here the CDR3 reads CASSLVGPYNEQFF. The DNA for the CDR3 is TGTGCCAGCAGCTTGGTAGGACCGTACAATGAGCAGTTCTTC.

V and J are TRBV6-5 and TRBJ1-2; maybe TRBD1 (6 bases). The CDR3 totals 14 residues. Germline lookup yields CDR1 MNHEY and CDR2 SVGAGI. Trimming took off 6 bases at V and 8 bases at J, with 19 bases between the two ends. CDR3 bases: TGTGCCAGCAGCCTATCCCGACAGGACCGAGGCTACACCTTC. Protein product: CASSLSRQDRGYTF.

The CDR3 loop reads CASSVGDSPLHF. CDR3 DNA sequence: TGTGCCAGCAGCGTGGGAGACTCACCCCTCCACTTT. V gene TRBV2 combines with J gene TRBJ1-6, with D unresolved. V shed 6 bases and J shed 10 bases, with 10 bases lying between them. CDR1 is SNHLY and CDR2 is FYNNEI in the germline V gene. This CDR3 spans 12 amino acids.

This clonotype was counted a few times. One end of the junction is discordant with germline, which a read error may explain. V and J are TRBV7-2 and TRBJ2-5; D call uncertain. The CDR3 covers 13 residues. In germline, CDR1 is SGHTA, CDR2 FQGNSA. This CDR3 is CASSLASQGTQYF. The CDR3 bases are TGTGCCAGCAGCCTTGCGTCTCAAGGGACCCAGTACTTC.

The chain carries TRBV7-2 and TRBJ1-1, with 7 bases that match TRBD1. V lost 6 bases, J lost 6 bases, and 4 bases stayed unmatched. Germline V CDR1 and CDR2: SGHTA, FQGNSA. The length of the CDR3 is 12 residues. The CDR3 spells CASSHDRAEAFF. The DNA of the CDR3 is TGTGCCAGCAGTCACGACAGGGCTGAAGCTTTCTTT.

This chain's CDR3 is CASSRLPSGRATDTQYF. In DNA, the CDR3 is TGTGCCAGCAGCCGCCTCCCTAGCGGGAGAGCAACAGATACGCAGTATTTT. The chain uses TRBV7-6 and TRBJ2-3; 10 bases agree with TRBD2. Germline CDR1 reads SGHVS; CDR2 reads FNYEAQ. The CDR3 is 17 residues long. V lost 5 bases to trimming and J lost 3 bases; unmatched junction nucleotides: 11.

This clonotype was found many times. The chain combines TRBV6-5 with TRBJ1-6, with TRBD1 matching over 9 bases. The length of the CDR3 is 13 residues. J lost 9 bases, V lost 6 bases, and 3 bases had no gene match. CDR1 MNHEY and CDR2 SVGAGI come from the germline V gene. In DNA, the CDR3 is TGTGCCAGCAGCCGGACAGGGGTTTCACCCCTCCACTTT. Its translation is CASSRTGVSPLHF.

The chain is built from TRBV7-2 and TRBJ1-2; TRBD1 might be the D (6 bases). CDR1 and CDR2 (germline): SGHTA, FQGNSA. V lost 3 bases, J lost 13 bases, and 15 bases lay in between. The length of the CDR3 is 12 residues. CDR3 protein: CASSLLEGQGTF. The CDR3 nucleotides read TGTGCCAGCAGCTTGTTGGAGGGACAAGGCACCTTC.

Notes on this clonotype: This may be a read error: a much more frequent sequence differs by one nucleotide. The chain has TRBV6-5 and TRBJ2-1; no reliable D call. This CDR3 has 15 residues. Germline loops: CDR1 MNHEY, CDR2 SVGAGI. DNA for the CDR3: TGTTCCAGCAGTTACGACATGGTGTCGGACAATGAGCAGTTCTTC. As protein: CSSSYDMVSDNEQFF.

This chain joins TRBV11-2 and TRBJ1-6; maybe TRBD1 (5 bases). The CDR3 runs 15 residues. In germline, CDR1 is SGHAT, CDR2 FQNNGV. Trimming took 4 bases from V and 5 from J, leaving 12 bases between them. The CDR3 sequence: CASSWGIGNNSPLHF. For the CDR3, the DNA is TGTGCCAGCAGCTGGGGGATAGGGAATAATTCACCCCTCCACTTT. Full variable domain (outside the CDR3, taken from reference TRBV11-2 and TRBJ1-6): EAGVAQSPRYKIIEKRQSVAFWCNPISGHATLYWYQQILGQGPKLLIQFQNNGVVDDSQLPKDRFSAERLKGVDSTLKIQPAKLEDSAVYLCASSWGIGNNSPLHFGNGTRLTVT.

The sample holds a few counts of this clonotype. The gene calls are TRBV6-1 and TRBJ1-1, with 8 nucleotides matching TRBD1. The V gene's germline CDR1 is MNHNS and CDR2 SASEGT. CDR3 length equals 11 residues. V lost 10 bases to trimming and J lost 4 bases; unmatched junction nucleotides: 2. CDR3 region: CAIQGATEAFF. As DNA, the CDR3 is TGTGCCATCCAGGGGGCCACTGAAGCTTTCTTT.

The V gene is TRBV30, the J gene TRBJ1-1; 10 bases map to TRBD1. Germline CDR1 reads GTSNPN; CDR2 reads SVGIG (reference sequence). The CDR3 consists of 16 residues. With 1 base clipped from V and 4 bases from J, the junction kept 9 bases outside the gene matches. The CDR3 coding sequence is TGTGCCTGGAGTGGAATGACAGGGGGCGGTTCCACTGAAGCTTTCTTT. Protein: CAWSGMTGGGSTEAFF.

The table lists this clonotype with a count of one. The CDR3 DNA follows: TGTGCCAGCAGTTACCGAGGGAAGCTGTTTTTT. Amino acid sequence: CASSYRGKLFF. The V call is TRBV6-2 or TRBV6-3, the J call TRBJ2-2; maybe TRBD2 (5 bases). The germline V and J ends were trimmed by 2 bases and 12 bases, with 7 bases remaining between them. CDR1 and CDR2 (germline): MNHEY, SVGEGT. This CDR3 comprises 11 residues.

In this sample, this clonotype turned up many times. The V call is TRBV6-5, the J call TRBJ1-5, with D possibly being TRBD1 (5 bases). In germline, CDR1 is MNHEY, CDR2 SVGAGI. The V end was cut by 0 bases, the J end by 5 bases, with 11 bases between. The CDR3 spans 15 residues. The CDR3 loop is CASSYSGGTDQPQHF. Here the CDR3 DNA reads TGTGCCAGCAGTTACTCGGGGGGAACGGATCAGCCCCAGCATTTT.

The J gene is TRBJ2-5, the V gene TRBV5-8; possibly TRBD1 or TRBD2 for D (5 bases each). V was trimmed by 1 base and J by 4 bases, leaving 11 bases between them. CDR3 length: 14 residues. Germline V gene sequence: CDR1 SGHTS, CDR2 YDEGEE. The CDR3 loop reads CASSLYSGRETQYF. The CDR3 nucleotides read TGTGCCAGCAGCTTGTACTCGGGACGAGAGACCCAGTACTTC.